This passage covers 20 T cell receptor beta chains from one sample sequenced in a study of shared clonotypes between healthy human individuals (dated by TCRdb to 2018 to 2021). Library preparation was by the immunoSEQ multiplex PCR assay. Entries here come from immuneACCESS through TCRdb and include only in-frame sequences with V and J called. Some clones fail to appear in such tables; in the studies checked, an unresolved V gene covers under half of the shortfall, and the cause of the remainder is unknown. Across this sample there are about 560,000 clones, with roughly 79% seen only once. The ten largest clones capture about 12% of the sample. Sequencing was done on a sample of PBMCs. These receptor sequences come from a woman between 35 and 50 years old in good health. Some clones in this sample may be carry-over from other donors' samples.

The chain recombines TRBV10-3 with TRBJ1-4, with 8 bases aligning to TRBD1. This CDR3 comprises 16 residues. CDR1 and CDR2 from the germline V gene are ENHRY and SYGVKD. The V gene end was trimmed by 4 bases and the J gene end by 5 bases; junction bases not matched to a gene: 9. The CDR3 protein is CAISANSGTGNEKLFF. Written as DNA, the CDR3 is TGTGCCATCAGTGCAAACTCCGGGACAGGAAATGAAAAACTGTTTTTT.

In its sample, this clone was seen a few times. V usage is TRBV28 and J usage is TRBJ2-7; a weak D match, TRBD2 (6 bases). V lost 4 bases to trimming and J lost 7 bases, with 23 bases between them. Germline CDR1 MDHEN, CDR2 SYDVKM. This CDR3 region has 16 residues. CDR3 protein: CASSSRVKGRLLEQYF. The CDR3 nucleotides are TGTGCCAGCAGTTCAAGAGTGAAGGGGAGGTTGCTGGAGCAGTACTTC.

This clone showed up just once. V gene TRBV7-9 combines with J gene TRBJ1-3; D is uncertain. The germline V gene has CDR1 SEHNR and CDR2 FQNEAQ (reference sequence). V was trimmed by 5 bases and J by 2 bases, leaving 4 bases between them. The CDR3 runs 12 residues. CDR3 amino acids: CASSRTGNTIYF. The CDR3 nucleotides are TGTGCCAGCAGCCGCACTGGAAACACCATATATTTT.

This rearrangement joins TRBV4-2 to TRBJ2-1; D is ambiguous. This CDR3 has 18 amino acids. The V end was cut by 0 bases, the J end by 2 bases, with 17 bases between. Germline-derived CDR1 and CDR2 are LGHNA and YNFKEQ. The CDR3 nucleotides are TGTGCCAGCAGCCAAGATCTCGGCGCGCCTGGGGCCTACAATGAGCAGTTCTTC. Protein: CASSQDLGAPGAYNEQFF.

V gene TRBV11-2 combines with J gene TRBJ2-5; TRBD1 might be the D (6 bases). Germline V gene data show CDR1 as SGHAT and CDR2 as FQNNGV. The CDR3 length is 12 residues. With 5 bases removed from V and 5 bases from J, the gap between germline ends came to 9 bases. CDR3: CASSGQGETQYF. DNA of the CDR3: TGTGCCAGCAGCGGTCAGGGGGAGACCCAGTACTTC.

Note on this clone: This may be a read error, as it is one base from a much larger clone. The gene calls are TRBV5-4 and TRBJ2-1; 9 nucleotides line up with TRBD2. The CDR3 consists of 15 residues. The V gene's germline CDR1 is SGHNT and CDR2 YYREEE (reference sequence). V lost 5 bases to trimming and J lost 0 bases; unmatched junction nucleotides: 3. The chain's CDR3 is CASSLAGNSYNEQFF. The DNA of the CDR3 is TGTGCCAGCAGTCTAGCGGGGAACTCCTACAATGAGCAGTTCTTC.

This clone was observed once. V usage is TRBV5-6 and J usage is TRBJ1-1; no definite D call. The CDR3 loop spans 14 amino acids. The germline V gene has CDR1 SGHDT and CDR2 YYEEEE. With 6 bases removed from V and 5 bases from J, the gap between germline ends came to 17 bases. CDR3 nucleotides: TGTGCCAGCAACCCCGTGGGCACAACGACTGAAGCTTTCTTT. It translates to CASNPVGTTTEAFF.

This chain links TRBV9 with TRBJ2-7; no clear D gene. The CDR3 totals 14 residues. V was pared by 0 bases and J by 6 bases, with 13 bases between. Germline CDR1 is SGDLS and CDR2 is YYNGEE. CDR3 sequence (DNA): TGTGCCAGCAGCGTAGGGCTAGATTCGGGCGAGCAGTACTTC. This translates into CASSVGLDSGEQYF. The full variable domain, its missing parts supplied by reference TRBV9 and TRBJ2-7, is DSGVTQTPKHLITATGQRVTLRCSPRSGDLSVYWYQQSLDQGLQFLIQYYNGEERAKGNILERFSAQQFPDLHSELNLSSLELGDSALYFCASSVGLDSGEQYFGPGTRLTVT.

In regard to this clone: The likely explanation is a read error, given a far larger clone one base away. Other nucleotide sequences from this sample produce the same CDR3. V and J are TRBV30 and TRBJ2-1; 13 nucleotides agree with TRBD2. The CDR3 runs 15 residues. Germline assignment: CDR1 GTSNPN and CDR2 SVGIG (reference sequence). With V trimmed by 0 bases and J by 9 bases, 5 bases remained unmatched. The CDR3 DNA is TGTGCCTGGAGTGTACTTGGGACTAGCGGGACTGAGCAGTTCTTC. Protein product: CAWSVLGTSGTEQFF.

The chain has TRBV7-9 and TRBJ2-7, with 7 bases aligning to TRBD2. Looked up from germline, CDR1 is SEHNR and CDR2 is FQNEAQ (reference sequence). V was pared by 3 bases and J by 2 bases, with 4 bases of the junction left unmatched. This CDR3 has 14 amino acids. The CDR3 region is CASSFAGDAYEQYF. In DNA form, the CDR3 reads TGTGCCAGCAGCTTTGCGGGAGATGCCTACGAGCAGTACTTC.

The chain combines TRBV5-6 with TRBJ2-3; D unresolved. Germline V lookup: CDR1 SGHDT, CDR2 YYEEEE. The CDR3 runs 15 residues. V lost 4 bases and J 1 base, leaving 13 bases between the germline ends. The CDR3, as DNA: TGTGCCAGCAGCCAAACAAATCGCGGCACAGATACGCAGTATTTT. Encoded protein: CASSQTNRGTDTQYF. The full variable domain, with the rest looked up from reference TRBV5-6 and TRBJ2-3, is DAGVTQSPTHLIKTRGQQVTLRCSPKSGHDTVSWYQQALGQGPQFIFQYYEEEERQRGNFPDRFSGHQFPNYSSELNVNALLLGDSALYLCASSQTNRGTDTQYFGPGTRLTVL.

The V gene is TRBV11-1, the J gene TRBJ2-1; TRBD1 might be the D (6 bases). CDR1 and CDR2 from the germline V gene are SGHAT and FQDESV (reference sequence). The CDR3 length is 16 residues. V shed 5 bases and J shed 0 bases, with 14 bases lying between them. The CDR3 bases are TGTGCCAGCAGCGTAACCGGGACAAACTCCTACAATGAGCAGTTCTTC. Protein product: CASSVTGTNSYNEQFF.

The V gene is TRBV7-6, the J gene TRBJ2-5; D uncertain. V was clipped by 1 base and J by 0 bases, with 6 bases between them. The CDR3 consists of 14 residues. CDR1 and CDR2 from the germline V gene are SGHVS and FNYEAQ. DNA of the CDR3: TGTGCCAGCAGCTTAGGGCCCAACCAAGAGACCCAGTACTTC. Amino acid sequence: CASSLGPNQETQYF.

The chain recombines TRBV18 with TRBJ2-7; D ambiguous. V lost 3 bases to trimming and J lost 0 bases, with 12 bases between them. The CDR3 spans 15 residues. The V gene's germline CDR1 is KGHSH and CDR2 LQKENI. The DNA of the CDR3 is TGTGCCAGCTCACCCGGTGACCTGAGCTCCTACGAGCAGTACTTC. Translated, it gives CASSPGDLSSYEQYF.

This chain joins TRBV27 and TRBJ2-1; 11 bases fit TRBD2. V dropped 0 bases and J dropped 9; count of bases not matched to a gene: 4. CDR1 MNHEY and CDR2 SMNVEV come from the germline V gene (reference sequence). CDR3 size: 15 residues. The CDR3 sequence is CASSLSTSGMLEQFF. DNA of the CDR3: TGTGCCAGCAGTTTATCGACTAGCGGGATGCTTGAGCAGTTCTTC.

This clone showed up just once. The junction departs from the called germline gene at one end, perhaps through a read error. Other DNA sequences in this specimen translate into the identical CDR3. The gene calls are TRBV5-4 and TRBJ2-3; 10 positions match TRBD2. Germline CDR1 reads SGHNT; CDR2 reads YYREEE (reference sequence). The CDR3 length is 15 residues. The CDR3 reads CASSASSGSKDTQYF. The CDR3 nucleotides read TGCGCCAGCAGCGCCTCTAGCGGGAGCAAGGATACGCAGTATTTT.

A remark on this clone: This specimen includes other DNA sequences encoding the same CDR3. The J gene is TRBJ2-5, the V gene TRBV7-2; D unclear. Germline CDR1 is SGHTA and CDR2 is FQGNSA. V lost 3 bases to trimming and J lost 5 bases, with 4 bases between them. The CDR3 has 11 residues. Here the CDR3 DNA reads TGTGCCAGCAGCTTCGGGGAGACCCAGTACTTC. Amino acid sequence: CASSFGETQYF.

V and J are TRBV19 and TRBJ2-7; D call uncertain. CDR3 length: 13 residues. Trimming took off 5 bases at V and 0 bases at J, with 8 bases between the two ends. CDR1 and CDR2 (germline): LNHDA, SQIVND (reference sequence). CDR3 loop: CASSGKSSYEQYF. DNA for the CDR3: TGTGCCAGTAGTGGGAAGAGCTCCTACGAGCAGTACTTC.

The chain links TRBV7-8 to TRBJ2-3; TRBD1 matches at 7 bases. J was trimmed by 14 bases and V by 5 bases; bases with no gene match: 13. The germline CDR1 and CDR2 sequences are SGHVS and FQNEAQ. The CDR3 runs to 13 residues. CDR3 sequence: CASSATGDPPWYF. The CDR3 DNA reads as TGTGCCAGCAGCGCTACAGGGGACCCACCTTGGTATTTT.

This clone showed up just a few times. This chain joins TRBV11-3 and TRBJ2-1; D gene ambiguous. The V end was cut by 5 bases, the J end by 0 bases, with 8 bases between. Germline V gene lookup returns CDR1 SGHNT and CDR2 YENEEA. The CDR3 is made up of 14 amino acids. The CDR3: CASSPDGSYNEQFF. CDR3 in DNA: TGTGCCAGCAGCCCGGACGGCTCCTACAATGAGCAGTTCTTC.